This is a list of T cell receptor beta chains from one sample in a study of response to subunit inactivated influenza vaccine. TCRdb re-called the RT-PCR reads through MiXCR, storing one row per CDR3 protein. The sample contains 500,000 to 600,000 distinct CDR3 sequences, under 15% of which appear only once. The specimen was PBMCs from blood, collected 35 to 45 days after vaccination. These receptors were taken from a middle-aged man who received an inactivated influenza vaccine. Each CDR3 is given with its conserved first and last residue. D genes are given only for firm matches. Rows may omit the clone size; those that give it use once, few, many or a size class.

size,D,V,J,CDR3,DNA
few,TRBD2,TRBV6-2/TRBV6-3,TRBJ2-3,CASSYISGTAGTDTQYF,TGTGCCAGCAGTTACATTAGCGGGACCGCCGGCACAGATACGCAGTATTTT
NA,TRBD2,TRBV4-3,TRBJ2-3,CASSQVPGLAGVPSTDTQYF,TGCGCCAGCAGCCAAGTACCAGGACTAGCGGGAGTCCCTAGCACAGATACGCAGTATTTT
many,TRBD1,TRBV12-3/TRBV12-4,TRBJ1-5,CASSRTGGQPQHF,TGTGCCAGCAGTCGGACAGGGGGACAGCCCCAGCATTTT
few,NA,TRBV11-2,TRBJ2-3,CASSLADTTLTDTQYF,TGTGCCAGCAGCTTAGCGGACACCACCCTCACAGATACGCAGTATTTT
NA,NA,TRBV20-1,TRBJ1-5,CSARQGLSPQHF,TGCAGTGCTAGGCAGGGTCTGTCGCCCCAGCATTTT
many,NA,TRBV20-1,TRBJ2-5,CSASPTAKETQYF,TGCAGTGCTAGTCCGACAGCTAAAGAGACCCAGTACTTC
NA,NA,TRBV20-1,TRBJ1-2,CSARGPGANYGYTF,TGCAGTGCTAGAGGGCCGGGAGCTAACTATGGCTACACCTTC
NA,NA,TRBV7-2,TRBJ2-1,CASSLAGTLSPISEQFF,TGTGCCAGCAGCTTAGCGGGGACACTATCCCCAATCAGTGAGCAGTTCTTC
few,NA,TRBV20-1,TRBJ1-6,CSARDRAGQYSPLHF,TGCAGTGCTAGAGATCGTGCGGGACAATATTCACCCCTCCACTTT
NA,TRBD2,TRBV5-1,TRBJ2-2,CASSSTEIAGGRELFF,TGCGCCAGCAGCTCCACCGAGATAGCGGGAGGACGGGAGCTGTTTTTT
many,NA,TRBV6-1,TRBJ2-1,CASTHGRSSYNEQFF,TGTGCCAGCACACATGGCAGGAGCTCCTACAATGAGCAGTTCTTC
few,NA,TRBV6-1,TRBJ2-5,CASSRHGSLQETQYF,TGTGCCAGCAGCCGCCACGGCAGCTTACAAGAGACCCAGTACTTC
many,TRBD1,TRBV4-1,TRBJ2-7,CASSQSQGAYEQYF,TGCGCCAGCAGCCAATCCCAGGGGGCCTACGAGCAGTACTTC
few,NA,TRBV4-1,TRBJ2-1,CASSRSGLEFNEQFF,TGCGCCAGCAGCCGTAGTGGGCTAGAATTCAATGAGCAGTTCTTC
NA,NA,TRBV5-1,TRBJ2-1,CASSLQGGNEQFF,TGCGCCAGCAGCTTACAGGGAGGCAATGAGCAGTTCTTC
NA,NA,TRBV29-1,TRBJ2-7,CSVGQDDLREQYF,TGCAGCGTTGGACAGGATGATTTACGTGAGCAGTACTTC
NA,NA,TRBV20-1,TRBJ2-5,CSAMSGRSETQYF,TGCAGTGCTATGTCAGGGAGGAGCGAGACCCAGTACTTC
few,TRBD2,TRBV27,TRBJ2-7,CASSLGAGVTYEQYF,TGTGCCAGCAGTTTAGGAGCGGGGGTCACATACGAGCAGTACTTC
NA,NA,TRBV11-2,TRBJ1-6,CASSPIQGAHNSPLHF,TGTGCCAGCAGCCCCATCCAAGGGGCGCATAATTCACCCCTCCACTTT
NA,NA,TRBV7-8,TRBJ2-7,CASSLPRGSSRGHEQYF,TGTGCCAGCAGCTTACCCAGGGGCTCAAGTAGAGGCCACGAGCAGTACTTC
NA,TRBD1,TRBV7-2,TRBJ2-3,CASSLATGFTDTQYF,TGTGCCAGCAGCTTAGCGACAGGGTTCACAGATACGCAGTATTTT
NA,TRBD1,TRBV6-5,TRBJ2-1,CASSLLGTGIYNEQFF,TGTGCCAGCAGCTTACTCGGGACAGGGATTTACAATGAGCAGTTCTTC
many,TRBD2,TRBV2,TRBJ2-1,CASSEGTSRVNEQFF,TGTGCCAGCAGTGAGGGGACTAGCCGTGTGAATGAGCAGTTCTTC
NA,NA,TRBV10-2,TRBJ1-6,CASSARPGNSPLHF,TGCGCCAGCAGTGCCCGACCTGGTAATTCACCCCTCCACTTT
few,NA,TRBV2,TRBJ1-5,CASTRGRNQPQHF,TGTGCCAGCACCCGGGGGAGGAATCAGCCCCAGCATTTT
NA,NA,TRBV20-1,TRBJ2-1,CSASSRQSYNEQFF,TGCAGTGCTAGTAGCAGGCAATCCTACAATGAGCAGTTCTTC
many,NA,TRBV5-1,TRBJ2-1,CASSRIADSNEQFF,TGCGCCAGCAGCCGGATAGCGGACTCCAATGAGCAGTTCTTC
few,NA,TRBV20-1,TRBJ2-7,CSARERGVVSYEQYF,TGCAGTGCTAGAGAGCGGGGAGTAGTGTCCTACGAGCAGTACTTC
NA,TRBD2,TRBV3-1,TRBJ2-2,CASSQMSERTSGRTGELFF,TGTGCCAGCAGCCAAATGTCCGAAAGGACTAGCGGTCGAACCGGGGAGCTGTTTTTT
many,NA,TRBV28,TRBJ1-5,CASSLAPNQPQHF,TGTGCCAGCAGCCTAGCTCCAAATCAGCCCCAGCATTTT
NA,NA,TRBV25-1,TRBJ1-5,CASSAGHSNQPQHF,TGTGCCAGCAGTGCAGGGCATAGCAATCAGCCCCAGCATTTT
few,NA,TRBV6-1,TRBJ1-4,CASWDNLSEKLFF,TGTGCCAGTTGGGACAATCTCTCTGAAAAACTGTTTTTT
NA,NA,TRBV20-1,TRBJ2-7,CSAQFPGGMKQYF,TGCAGTGCTCAATTTCCCGGGGGAATGAAGCAGTACTTC
few,TRBD1,TRBV28,TRBJ1-4,CASSPQGTTNEKLFF,TGTGCCAGCAGTCCACAGGGGACAACTAATGAAAAACTGTTTTTT
NA,NA,TRBV12-3/TRBV12-4,TRBJ2-1,CASSHRGGEQFF,TGTGCCAGCAGCCATCGGGGAGGTGAGCAGTTCTTC
once,NA,TRBV5-1,TRBJ2-5,CASSWGLNQETQYF,TGCGCCAGCAGCTGGGGACTCAACCAAGAGACCCAGTACTTC
NA,TRBD1,TRBV28,TRBJ2-5,CASSLWTGGVETQYF,TGTGCCAGCAGTTTGTGGACAGGGGGCGTCGAGACCCAGTACTTC
NA,NA,TRBV23-1,TRBJ1-2,CASSHSPGLGPSIYGYTF,TGCGCCAGCAGTCACTCCCCGGGACTGGGACCTTCCATCTATGGCTACACCTTC
few,TRBD2,TRBV5-1,TRBJ2-7,CASRRLAGAYEQYF,TGCGCCAGCCGCCGCCTAGCGGGAGCTTACGAGCAGTACTTC
NA,TRBD2,TRBV27,TRBJ2-1,CASSSSPGLAGDNEQFF,TGTGCCAGCAGTTCTTCCCCGGGACTAGCGGGGGACAATGAGCAGTTCTTC
many,TRBD2,TRBV12-3/TRBV12-4,TRBJ2-7,CASTLAGTYEQYF,TGTGCCAGCACCCTAGCGGGTACCTACGAGCAGTACTTC
few,NA,TRBV27,TRBJ2-1,CASSPALAFAYNEQFF,TGTGCCAGCAGTCCAGCCTTAGCGTTTGCCTACAATGAGCAGTTCTTC
many,NA,TRBV15,TRBJ1-2,CATSRGHVSNYGYTF,TGTGCCACCAGCAGAGGCCATGTCAGTAACTATGGCTACACCTTC
once,NA,TRBV5-4,TRBJ2-2,CASSLDQGYTGELFF,TGTGCCAGCAGCTTGGATCAGGGTTACACCGGGGAGCTGTTTTTT
many,NA,TRBV20-1,TRBJ2-5,CSASRGEETQYF,TGCAGTGCTAGCCGCGGGGAAGAGACCCAGTACTTC
NA,TRBD2,TRBV5-1,TRBJ2-5,CASSSGTSGSPGFETQYF,TGCGCCAGCAGCTCCGGGACTAGCGGGAGTCCGGGGTTTGAGACCCAGTACTTC
few,NA,TRBV4-3,TRBJ2-2,CASSQHLTGELFF,TGCGCCAGCAGCCAACACCTCACCGGGGAGCTGTTTTTT
NA,TRBD2,TRBV3-1,TRBJ2-7,CASSPTSGRDEQYF,TGTGCCAGCAGCCCGACTAGCGGGAGGGACGAGCAGTACTTC
few,NA,TRBV20-1,TRBJ1-1,CSVLEQIRDGVNTEAFF,TGCAGTGTCCTCGAGCAGATCAGGGATGGGGTGAACACTGAAGCTTTCTTT
few,TRBD2,TRBV3-1,TRBJ2-7,CASSQSSGGHSYEQYF,TGTGCCAGCAGCCAGTCTAGCGGGGGCCACTCCTACGAGCAGTACTTC
NA,TRBD1,TRBV6-4,TRBJ1-2,CASSDSQGAHGYTF,TGTGCCAGCAGTGACTCCCAGGGGGCTCATGGCTACACCTTC
NA,NA,TRBV20-1,TRBJ1-6,CSACREAYNSPLHF,TGCAGTGCATGTCGGGAGGCCTATAATTCACCCCTCCACTTT
NA,NA,TRBV3-1,TRBJ2-1,CASSLRGGDEQFF,TGTGCCAGCAGCCTTAGGGGGGGCGATGAGCAGTTCTTC
NA,NA,TRBV6-2/TRBV6-3,TRBJ1-1,CASRTVGAEAFF,TGTGCCAGCCGCACCGTGGGGGCTGAAGCTTTCTTT
many,TRBD1,TRBV6-5,TRBJ2-3,CASSSTGTGTDTQYF,TGTGCCAGCAGTTCAACCGGGACAGGCACAGATACGCAGTATTTT
NA,TRBD1,TRBV6-1,TRBJ2-1,CASRLDRGRVNEQFF,TGTGCCAGCAGACTGGACAGGGGGCGAGTCAATGAGCAGTTCTTC